These 13 T cell receptor beta chains originate from one sample sequenced in a study of blood T cell repertoires in COVID-19. TCRdb keeps only in-frame clones here, not all; method: immunoSEQ multiplex PCR. Of approximately 170,000 clones in the sample, 81% were seen once. Sequences were obtained from peripheral blood. Every receptor here comes from a man aged 55 to 69 with active or convalescent COVID-19.

CDR3 residues: CASSLSTSGSYEQFF. CDR3 nucleotide sequence: TGCGCCAGCAGCTTGAGTACTAGCGGGAGCTATGAGCAGTTCTTC. The gene calls are TRBV5-1 and TRBJ2-1, with 11 bases that match TRBD2. The germline V gene has CDR1 SGHRS and CDR2 YFSETQ. This CDR3 is 15 amino acids long. With V trimmed by 1 base and J by 8 bases, 5 bases remained unmatched. Full variable domain (missing parts from reference TRBV5-1 and TRBJ2-1): KAGVTQTPRYLIKTRGQQVTLSCSPISGHRSVSWYQQTPGQGLQFLFEYFSETQRNKGNFPGRFSGRQFSNSRSEMNVSTLELGDSALYLCASSLSTSGSYEQFFGPGTRLTVL.

The gene calls are TRBV4-1 and TRBJ1-1; TRBD1 agrees at 9 bases. This CDR3 contains 13 residues. Germline CDR1 is MGHRA and CDR2 is YSYEKL. The V segment lost 3 bases and the J segment 10 bases; nucleotides outside the gene matches: 6. This CDR3 reads CASSQDRGLGAFF. As DNA, the CDR3 is TGCGCCAGCAGCCAGGACAGGGGATTGGGAGCTTTCTTT.

The chain couples TRBV7-8 to TRBJ1-2, with D uncertain. Germline V CDR1 and CDR2: SGHVS, FQNEAQ. Trimming cost V 2 bases and J 3 bases, with 10 bases left between them. This CDR3 contains 14 residues. CDR3 bases: TGTGCCAGCAGCTTAACGGATGCGGACTATGGCTACACCTTC. This translates into CASSLTDADYGYTF. Drawing the rest from reference TRBV7-8 and TRBJ1-2, the complete variable domain is GAGVSQSPRYKVAKRGQDVALRCDPISGHVSLFWYQQALGQGPEFLTYFQNEAQLDKSGLPSDRFFAERPEGSVSTLKIQRTQQEDSAVYLCASSLTDADYGYTFGSGTRLTVV.

The chain has TRBV19 and TRBJ2-2; TRBD1 matches 8 bases. CDR1 and CDR2 from the germline V gene are LNHDA and SQIVND (reference sequence). V dropped 5 bases and J dropped 7; count of bases not matched to a gene: 12. The CDR3 has 16 amino acids. CDR3 in DNA: TGTGCCAGTAGTCCAAGGACAGGGATGAGGGACGGGGAGCTGTTTTTT. The encoded protein is CASSPRTGMRDGELFF.

The chain employs TRBV19 and TRBJ1-5, with a possible D match to TRBD1 (5 bases). Trimming shortened V by 6 bases and J by 2 bases, and 14 bases separated the two germline ends. Germline CDR1 and CDR2: LNHDA and SQIVND (reference sequence). This CDR3 contains 15 residues. The CDR3 protein is CASRRTPRGNQPQHF. DNA of the CDR3: TGTGCCAGTAGGAGGACACCCAGGGGCAATCAGCCCCAGCATTTT.

The V call is TRBV25-1, the J call TRBJ2-5; 11 bases are a match to TRBD2. The CDR3 contains 16 residues. Germline V CDR1 and CDR2: MGHDK, SYGVNS. The trim removed 1 base at V and 7 bases at J, leaving 8 bases unmatched. The CDR3 is CASSESGSGGAGTQYF. CDR3 sequence (DNA): TGTGCCAGCAGTGAATCTGGTAGCGGGGGGGCAGGGACCCAGTACTTC. Complete variable domain (other parts from reference TRBV25-1 and TRBJ2-5): EADIYQTPRYLVIGTGKKITLECSQTMGHDKMYWYQQDPGMELHLIHYSYGVNSTEKGDLSSESTVSRIRTEHFPLTLESARPSHTSQYLCASSESGSGGAGTQYFGPGTRLLVL.

The J gene is TRBJ1-2, the V gene TRBV5-4; 11 bases map to TRBD1. The CDR3 runs to 15 residues. Per germline, CDR1 SGHNT and CDR2 YYREEE (reference sequence). Trimming cost V 0 bases and J 5 bases; bases outside gene matches: 3. The CDR3 loop reads CASSLADRGRYGYTF. The DNA for the CDR3 is TGTGCCAGCAGCTTGGCGGACAGGGGGCGGTATGGCTACACCTTC. Full variable domain (outside the CDR3, taken from reference TRBV5-4 and TRBJ1-2): ETGVTQSPTHLIKTRGQQVTLRCSSQSGHNTVSWYQQALGQGPQFIFQYYREEENGRGNFPPRFSGLQFPNYSSELNVNALELDDSALYLCASSLADRGRYGYTFGSGTRLTVV.

The chain uses TRBV4-2 and TRBJ2-7; 7 bases fit TRBD2. J lost 5 bases, V lost 0 bases, and 1 base had no gene match. The germline CDR1 and CDR2 sequences are LGHNA and YNFKEQ. The CDR3 totals 13 residues. DNA for the CDR3: TGTGCCAGCAGCCAAGAAGGGAGGGACGAGCAGTACTTC. Amino acid sequence: CASSQEGRDEQYF.

J is TRBJ2-4 and V is TRBV3-1 (or the pseudogene TRBV3-2); 13 nucleotides align to TRBD2. The CDR3 is made up of 18 amino acids. Trimming at V came to 1 base and at J to 0 bases, leaving 3 bases not matched to a gene. In germline, CDR1 is LGHDT, CDR2 YNNKEL (reference sequence). CDR3 nucleotide sequence: TGTGCCAGCAGCCAAGGGACTAGCGGGGGTGTAGCCAAAAACATTCAGTACTTC. Protein: CASSQGTSGGVAKNIQYF.

The CDR3 sequence is CASSLPGVSEQYF. CDR3 nucleotide sequence: TGTGCCAGCAGCTTGCCAGGGGTTAGCGAGCAGTACTTC. This chain links TRBV7-9 with TRBJ2-7, with D possibly being TRBD1 (6 bases). CDR1 is SEHNR, CDR2 FQNEAQ, per germline (reference sequence). This CDR3 is 13 amino acids long. Trimming stripped 3 bases from V and 6 bases from J, with 12 bases between.

The CDR3 here is CASRSQGTFYGYTF. The CDR3 DNA sequence: TGTGCCAGCAGATCTCAGGGGACCTTCTATGGCTACACCTTC. V and J are TRBV25-1 and TRBJ1-2; D is perhaps TRBD1 (6 bases). The germline V gene encodes CDR1 MGHDK and CDR2 SYGVNS. V lost 6 bases to trimming and J lost 4 bases, with 15 bases between them. This CDR3 comprises 14 residues.

The V gene is TRBV6-2 or TRBV6-3, the J gene TRBJ2-3; possible D gene TRBD2, 6 bases. V was cut by 0 bases and J by 0 bases, with 13 bases left in between. This CDR3 spans 17 amino acids. The germline CDR1 and CDR2 sequences are MNHEY and SVGEGT. The CDR3 DNA reads as TGTGCCAGCAGTTACTCCGGGGACTCGCTTAGCACAGATACGCAGTATTTT. The encoded protein is CASSYSGDSLSTDTQYF.

This clone was seen once. The J gene is TRBJ2-5, the V gene TRBV3-1 (or the pseudogene TRBV3-2); D possibly corresponds to TRBD2 (5 bases). This CDR3 has 16 residues. Germline V gene sequence: CDR1 LGHDT, CDR2 YNNKEL (reference sequence). Between the trimmed V and J ends, which lost 0 bases and 2 bases, there was a span of 13 bases. The CDR3 bases are TGTGCCAGCAGCCAAGATCCCGTGAGGGAACAAGAGACCCAGTACTTC. This translates into CASSQDPVREQETQYF.